A single sample gave rise to the 2 T cell receptor beta chains below, sequenced in a study of cytomegalovirus exposure and HLA in healthy donors. Researchers ran the PCR with 60 Vbeta and 13 Jbeta primers. Produced via immunoSEQ multiplex PCR; TCRdb's table is partial and in-frame only. The sample includes 95,000 to 150,000 clones, less than 85% seen only once; the top ten take less than 4.5%. Sequencing used PBMCs. These receptors were taken from a woman between 40 and 50 years old in good health and CMV-seronegative.

The sample holds a few counts of this clone. CDR3 DNA sequence: TGTGCCAGCTCACCACCCCCCCACTCTGGGGCCAACGTCCTGACTTTC. This encodes CASSPPPHSGANVLTF. The chain couples TRBV18 to TRBJ2-6; D is uncertain. Per the germline V gene, CDR1 is KGHSH and CDR2 is LQKENI. V lost 0 bases and J 0 bases, leaving 6 bases between the germline ends. The CDR3 totals 16 residues.

The gene calls are TRBV6-1 and TRBJ1-1; 7 bases align to TRBD1. Germline loops: CDR1 MNHNS, CDR2 SASEGT. CDR3 length: 15 amino acids. V shed 10 bases, J shed 1 base, and the junction held 12 bases outside the gene matches. As DNA, the CDR3 is TGTGCCACACAACTTAACAGGGGCGGGAACACTGAAGCTTTCTTT. Translating gives CATQLNRGGNTEAFF.